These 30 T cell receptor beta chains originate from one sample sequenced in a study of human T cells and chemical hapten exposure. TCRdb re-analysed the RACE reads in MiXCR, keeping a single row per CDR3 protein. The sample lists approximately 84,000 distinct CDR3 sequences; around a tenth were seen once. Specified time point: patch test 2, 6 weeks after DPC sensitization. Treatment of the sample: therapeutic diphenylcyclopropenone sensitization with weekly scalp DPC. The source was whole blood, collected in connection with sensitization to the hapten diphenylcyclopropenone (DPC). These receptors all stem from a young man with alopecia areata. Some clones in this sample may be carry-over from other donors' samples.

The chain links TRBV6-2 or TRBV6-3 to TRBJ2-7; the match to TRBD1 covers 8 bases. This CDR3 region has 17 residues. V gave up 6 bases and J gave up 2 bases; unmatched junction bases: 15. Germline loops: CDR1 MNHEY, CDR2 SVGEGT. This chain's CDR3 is CASSAGTGPNPPYEQYV. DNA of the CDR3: TGTGCCAGCAGCGCCGGGACAGGACCTAATCCCCCCTACGAGCAGTACGTC.

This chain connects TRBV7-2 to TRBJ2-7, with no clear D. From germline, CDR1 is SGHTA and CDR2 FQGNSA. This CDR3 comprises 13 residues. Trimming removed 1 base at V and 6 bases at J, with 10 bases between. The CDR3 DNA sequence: TGTGCCAGCAGCTTAGATTACACCCTCGAGCAGTACTTC. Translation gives CASSLDYTLEQYF.

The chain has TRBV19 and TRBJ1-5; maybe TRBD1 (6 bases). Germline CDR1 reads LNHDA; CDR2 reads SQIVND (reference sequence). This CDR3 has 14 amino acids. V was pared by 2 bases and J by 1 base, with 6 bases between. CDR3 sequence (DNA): TGTGCCAGTAGTATAACAGGGAGCAATCAGCCCCAGCATTTT. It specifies CASSITGSNQPQHF. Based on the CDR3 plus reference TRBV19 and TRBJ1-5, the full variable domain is DGGITQSPKYLFRKEGQNVTLSCEQNLNHDAMYWYRQDPGQGLRLIYYSQIVNDFQKGDIAEGYSVSREKKESFPLTVTSAQKNPTAFYLCASSITGSNQPQHFGDGTRLSIL.

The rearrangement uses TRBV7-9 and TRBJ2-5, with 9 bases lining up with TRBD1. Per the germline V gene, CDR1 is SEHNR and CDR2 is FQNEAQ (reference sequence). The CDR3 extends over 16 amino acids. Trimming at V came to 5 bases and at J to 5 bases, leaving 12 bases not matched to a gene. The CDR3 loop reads CASSPRDRAIRETQYF. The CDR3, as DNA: TGTGCCAGCAGCCCTCGGGACAGGGCGATTCGCGAGACCCAGTACTTC.

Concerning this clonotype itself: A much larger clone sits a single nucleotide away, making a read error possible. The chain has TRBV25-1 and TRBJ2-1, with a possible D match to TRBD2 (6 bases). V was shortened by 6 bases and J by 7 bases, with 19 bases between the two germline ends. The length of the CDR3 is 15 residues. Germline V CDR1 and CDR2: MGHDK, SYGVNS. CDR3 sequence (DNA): TGTGCCAGCAGCGGAGCGGAACTAGCCCGTAATGAGCAGTTCTTC. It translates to CASSGAELARNEQFF.

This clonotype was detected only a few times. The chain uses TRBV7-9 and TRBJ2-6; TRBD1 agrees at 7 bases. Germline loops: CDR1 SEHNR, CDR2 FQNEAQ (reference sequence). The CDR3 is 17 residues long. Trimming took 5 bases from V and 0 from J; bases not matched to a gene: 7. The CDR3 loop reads CASSPWTGGSGANVLTF. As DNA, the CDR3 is TGTGCCAGCAGCCCTTGGACAGGTGGCTCTGGGGCCAACGTCCTGACTTTC.

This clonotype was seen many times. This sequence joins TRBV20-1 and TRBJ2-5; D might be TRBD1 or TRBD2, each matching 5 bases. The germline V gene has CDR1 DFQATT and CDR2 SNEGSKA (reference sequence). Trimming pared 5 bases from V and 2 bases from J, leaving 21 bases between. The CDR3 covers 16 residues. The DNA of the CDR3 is TGCAGTGCTGACGGGACGGAAGGAGTGGGGCAAGAGACCCAGTACTTC. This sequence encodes CSADGTEGVGQETQYF.

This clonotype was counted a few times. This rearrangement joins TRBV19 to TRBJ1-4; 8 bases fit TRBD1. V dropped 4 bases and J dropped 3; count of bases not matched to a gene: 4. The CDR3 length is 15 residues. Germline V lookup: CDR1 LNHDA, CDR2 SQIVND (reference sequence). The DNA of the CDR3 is TGTGCCAGTAGTACGCAGGGGGCCTCTAATGAAAAACTGTTTTTT. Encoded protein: CASSTQGASNEKLFF.

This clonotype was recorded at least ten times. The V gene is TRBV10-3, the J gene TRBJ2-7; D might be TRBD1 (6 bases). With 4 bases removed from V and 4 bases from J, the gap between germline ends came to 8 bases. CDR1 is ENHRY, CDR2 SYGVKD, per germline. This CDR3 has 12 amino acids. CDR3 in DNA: TGTGCCATCAGTGCTCAGGGGTACGAGCAGTACTTC. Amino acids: CAISAQGYEQYF.

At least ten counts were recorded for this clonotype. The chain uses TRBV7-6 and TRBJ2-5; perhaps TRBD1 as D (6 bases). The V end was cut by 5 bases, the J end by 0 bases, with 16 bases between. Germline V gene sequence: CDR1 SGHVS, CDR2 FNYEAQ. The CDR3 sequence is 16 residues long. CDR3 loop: CASSHTGFGDQETQYF. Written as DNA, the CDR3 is TGTGCCAGCAGCCATACAGGGTTTGGGGACCAAGAGACCCAGTACTTC.

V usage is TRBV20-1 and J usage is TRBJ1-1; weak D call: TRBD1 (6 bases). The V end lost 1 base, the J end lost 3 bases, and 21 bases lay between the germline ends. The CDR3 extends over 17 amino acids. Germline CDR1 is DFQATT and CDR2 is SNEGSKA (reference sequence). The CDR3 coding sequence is TGCAGTGCTAGAGGACTCCAGGGGAGGGTCCAACACACTGAAGCTTTCTTT. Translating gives CSARGLQGRVQHTEAFF.

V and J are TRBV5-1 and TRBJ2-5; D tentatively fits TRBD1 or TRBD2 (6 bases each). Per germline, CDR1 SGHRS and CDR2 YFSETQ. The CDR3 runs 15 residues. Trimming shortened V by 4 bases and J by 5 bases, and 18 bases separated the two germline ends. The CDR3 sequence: CASSQPRGAGETQYF. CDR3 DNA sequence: TGCGCCAGCAGCCAGCCTAGGGGGGCTGGTGAGACCCAGTACTTC.

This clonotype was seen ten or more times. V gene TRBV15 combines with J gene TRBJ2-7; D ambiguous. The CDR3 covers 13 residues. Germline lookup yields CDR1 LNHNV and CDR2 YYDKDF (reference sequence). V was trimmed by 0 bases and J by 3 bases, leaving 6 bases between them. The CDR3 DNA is TGTGCCACCAGCAGAGATATCGGCTACGAGCAGTACGTC. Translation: CATSRDIGYEQYV.

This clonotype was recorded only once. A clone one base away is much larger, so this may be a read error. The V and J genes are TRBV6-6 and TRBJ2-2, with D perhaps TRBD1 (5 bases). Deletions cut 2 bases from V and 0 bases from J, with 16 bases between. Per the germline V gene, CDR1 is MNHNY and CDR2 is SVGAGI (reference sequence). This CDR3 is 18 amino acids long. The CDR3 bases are TGTGCCAGCAGTTACGGCCCCCTAGGACACCCGAACACCGGGGAGCTGTTTTTT. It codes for CASSYGPLGHPNTGELFF.

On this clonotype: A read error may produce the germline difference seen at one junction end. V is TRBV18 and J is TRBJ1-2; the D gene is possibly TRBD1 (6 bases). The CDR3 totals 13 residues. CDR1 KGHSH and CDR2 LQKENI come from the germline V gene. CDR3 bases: TGTGCCAGCTCAATGGGGGCTAACTATGGCTGCACCTTC. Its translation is CASSMGANYGCTF.

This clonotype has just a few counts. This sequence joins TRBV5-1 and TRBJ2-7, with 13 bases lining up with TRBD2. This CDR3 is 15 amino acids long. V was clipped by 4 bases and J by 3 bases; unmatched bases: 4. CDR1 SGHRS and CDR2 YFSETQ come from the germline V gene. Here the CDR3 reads CASSTGLAGNYEQYV. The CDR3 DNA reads TGCGCCAGCAGCACGGGACTAGCGGGGAACTACGAGCAGTACGTC.

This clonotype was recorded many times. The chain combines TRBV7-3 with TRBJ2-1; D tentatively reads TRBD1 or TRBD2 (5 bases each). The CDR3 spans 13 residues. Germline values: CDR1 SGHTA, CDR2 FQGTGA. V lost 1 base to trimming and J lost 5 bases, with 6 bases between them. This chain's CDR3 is CASSLRGNNEQFF. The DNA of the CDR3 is TGTGCCAGCAGCTTAAGGGGGAACAATGAGCAGTTCTTC.

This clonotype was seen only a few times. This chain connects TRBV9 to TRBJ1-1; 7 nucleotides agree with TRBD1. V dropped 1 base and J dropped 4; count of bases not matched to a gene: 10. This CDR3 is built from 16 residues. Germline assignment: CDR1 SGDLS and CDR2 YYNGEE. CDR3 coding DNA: TGTGCCAGCAGCGTACAGGGGAAGGGGGCCGGCACTGAAGCTTTCTTT. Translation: CASSVQGKGAGTEAFF. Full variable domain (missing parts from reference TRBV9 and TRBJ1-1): DSGVTQTPKHLITATGQRVTLRCSPRSGDLSVYWYQQSLDQGLQFLIQYYNGEERAKGNILERFSAQQFPDLHSELNLSSLELGDSALYFCASSVQGKGAGTEAFFGQGTRLTVV.

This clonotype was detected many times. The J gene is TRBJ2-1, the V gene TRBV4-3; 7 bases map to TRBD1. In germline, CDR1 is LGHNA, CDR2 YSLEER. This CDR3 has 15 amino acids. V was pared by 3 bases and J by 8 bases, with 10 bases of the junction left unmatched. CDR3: CASSHSQGPGDEQFF. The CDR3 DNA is TGCGCCAGCAGCCATTCACAGGGGCCCGGGGATGAGCAGTTCTTC.

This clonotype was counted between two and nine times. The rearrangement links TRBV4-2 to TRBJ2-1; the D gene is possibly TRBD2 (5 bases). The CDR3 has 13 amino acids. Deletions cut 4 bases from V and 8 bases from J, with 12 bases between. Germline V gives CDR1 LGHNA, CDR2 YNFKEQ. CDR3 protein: CASSPPPGDEQFF. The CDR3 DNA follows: TGTGCCAGCAGCCCACCCCCCGGGGATGAGCAGTTCTTC.

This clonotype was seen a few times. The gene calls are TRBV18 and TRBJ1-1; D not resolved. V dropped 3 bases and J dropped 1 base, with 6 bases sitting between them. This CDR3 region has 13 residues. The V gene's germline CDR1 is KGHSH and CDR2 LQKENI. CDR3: CASSPYTNTEAFF. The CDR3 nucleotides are TGTGCCAGCTCACCGTACACGAACACTGAAGCTTTCTTT.

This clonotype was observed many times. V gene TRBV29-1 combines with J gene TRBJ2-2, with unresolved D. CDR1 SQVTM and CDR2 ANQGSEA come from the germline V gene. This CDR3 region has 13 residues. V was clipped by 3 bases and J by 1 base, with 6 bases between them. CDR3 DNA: TGCAGCGTTGATGCACAGAACACCGGGGAGCTGTTTTTT. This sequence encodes CSVDAQNTGELFF.

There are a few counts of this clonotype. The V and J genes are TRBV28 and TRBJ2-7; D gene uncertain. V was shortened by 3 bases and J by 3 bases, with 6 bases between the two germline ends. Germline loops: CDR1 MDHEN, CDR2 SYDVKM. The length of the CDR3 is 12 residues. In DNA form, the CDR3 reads TGTGCCAGCAGTTTGTCCCTCTACGAGCAGTACTTC. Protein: CASSLSLYEQYF.

CDR3 nucleotides: TGTGCCAGCAGCTTAGCGCACAGGGGGGAACCCAACATCCAAGAGACCCAGTACTTC. Translated: CASSLAHRGEPNIQETQYF. The V gene is TRBV7-7, the J gene TRBJ2-5, with 8 bases that match TRBD1. The CDR3 length is 19 residues. V shed 0 bases and J 1 base; nucleotides not matched to a gene: 13. Germline lookup yields CDR1 SSHAT and CDR2 FNYEAQ (reference sequence).

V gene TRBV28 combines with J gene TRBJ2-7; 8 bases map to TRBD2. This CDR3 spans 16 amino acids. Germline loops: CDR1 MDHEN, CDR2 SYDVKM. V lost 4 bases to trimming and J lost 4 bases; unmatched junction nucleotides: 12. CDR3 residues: CASSSPVEAGDYEQYV. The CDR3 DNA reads TGTGCCAGCAGTTCCCCCGTGGAAGCGGGGGATTACGAGCAGTACGTC.

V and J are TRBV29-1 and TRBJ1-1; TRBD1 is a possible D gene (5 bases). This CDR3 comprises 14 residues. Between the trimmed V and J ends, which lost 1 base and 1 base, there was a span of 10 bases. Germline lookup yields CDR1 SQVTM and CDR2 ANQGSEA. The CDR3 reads CSVEGRVSNTEAFF. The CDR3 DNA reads TGCAGCGTTGAAGGCAGGGTCTCGAACACTGAAGCTTTCTTT. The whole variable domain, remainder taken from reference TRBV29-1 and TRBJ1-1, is SAVISQKPSRDICQRGTSLTIQCQVDSQVTMMFWYRQQPGQSLTLIATANQGSEATYESGFVIDKFPISRPNLTFSTLTVSNMSPEDSSIYLCSVEGRVSNTEAFFGQGTRLTVV.

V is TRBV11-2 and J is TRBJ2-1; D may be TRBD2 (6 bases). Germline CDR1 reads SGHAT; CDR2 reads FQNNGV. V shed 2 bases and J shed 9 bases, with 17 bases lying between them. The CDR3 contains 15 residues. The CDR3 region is CASSLKVFGGTEQFF. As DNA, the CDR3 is TGTGCCAGCAGCTTAAAAGTCTTTGGGGGGACTGAGCAGTTCTTC. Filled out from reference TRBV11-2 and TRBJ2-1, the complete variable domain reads EAGVAQSPRYKIIEKRQSVAFWCNPISGHATLYWYQQILGQGPKLLIQFQNNGVVDDSQLPKDRFSAERLKGVDSTLKIQPAKLEDSAVYLCASSLKVFGGTEQFFGPGTRLTVL.

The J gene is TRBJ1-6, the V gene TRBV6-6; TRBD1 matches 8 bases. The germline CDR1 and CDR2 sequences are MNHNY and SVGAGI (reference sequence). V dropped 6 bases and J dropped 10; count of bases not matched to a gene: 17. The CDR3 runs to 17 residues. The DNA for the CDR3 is TGTGCCAGCAGCCCCACGTCCAGGACAGGGTTAGACTCACCCCTCCACTTT. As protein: CASSPTSRTGLDSPLHF.

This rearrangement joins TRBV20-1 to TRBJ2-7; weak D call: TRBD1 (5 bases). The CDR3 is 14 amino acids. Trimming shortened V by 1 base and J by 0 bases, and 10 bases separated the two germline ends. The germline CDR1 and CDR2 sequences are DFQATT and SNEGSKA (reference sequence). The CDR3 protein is CSARAPGSSYEQYF. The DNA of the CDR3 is TGCAGTGCTAGAGCTCCAGGGTCCTCCTACGAGCAGTACTTC.

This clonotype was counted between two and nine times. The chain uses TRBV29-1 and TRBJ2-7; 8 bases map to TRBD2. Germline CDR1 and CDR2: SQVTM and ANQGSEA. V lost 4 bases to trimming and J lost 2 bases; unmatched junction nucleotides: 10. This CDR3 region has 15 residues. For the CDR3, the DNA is TGCAGCGTTGCGTCGGGGCGGGGGGCCCCCTACGAGCAGTACTTC. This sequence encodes CSVASGRGAPYEQYF.